This T cell receptor beta chain appears in the sequencing data of a study of beta chain features in type 1 diabetes. This clone was recorded once. As yet, its antigen is unknown. After removal of 3 bases from V and 4 bases from J, the junction contained 8 bases not matched to a gene. Germline loops: CDR1 LNHDA, CDR2 SQIVND (reference sequence). The CDR3 has 15 residues. Study conclusions and caveats: There was a moderate but significant shortening of TCRB CDR3s in all four CD4+ subsets of Type 1 diabetes patients.

The study reverse transcribed the entire isolated RNA, so it sequenced expressed TCRB transcripts. Sequencing was performed with immunoSEQ multiplex PCR; in TCRdb, only in-frame clones are kept and a portion is missing. The table shows 900,000 or so clones, with around a sixth occurring only once. The sample comprised naive CD4+ T cells from blood. The V and J genes are TRBV19 and TRBJ2-5; 7 bases align to TRBD1. This TCR derives from a woman under 30 in good health. The CDR3 is CASSITAYRGETQYF. CDR3 in DNA: TGTGCCAGTAGTATTACAGCGTACAGGGGAGAGACCCAGTACTTC. Variable domain in full (rest from reference TRBV19 and TRBJ2-5): DGGITQSPKYLFRKEGQNVTLSCEQNLNHDAMYWYRQDPGQGLRLIYYSQIVNDFQKGDIAEGYSVSREKKESFPLTVTSAQKNPTAFYLCASSITAYRGETQYFGPGTRLLVL.